This T cell receptor (beta chain) was recovered during a study of regulatory T cells in long-lasting Graves disease. Study-wide results and limits: Among persistent patients, a larger number of public clonotypes were shared (about 3,000) than among newly diagnosed patients (about 1,000). TCR diversity was lower in persistent Graves' patients (versus newly diagnosed ones).

Trimming removed 5 bases from V and 4 bases from J; junction bases left unmatched: 6. CDR1 and CDR2 from the germline V gene are MNHEY and SMNVEV (reference sequence). The CDR3 is made up of 14 amino acids. The sample holds many counts of this clonotype. Its antigen is still unknown. Construction of TCR beta libraries relied on iRepertoire HTBI primers and on Arm-PCR targeting CDR3 regions. TCRdb reanalysed the multiplex PCR reads using MiXCR and keeps one entry per CDR3 protein. The data hold hundreds of thousands of distinct CDR3 sequences, with less than 25% observed a single time. Time point noted: persistent/refractory GD, antithyroid drugs over 5 years with positive TRAb. RNA isolated from PBMCs was used to make the TCR library.

This material consisted of peripheral blood mononuclear cells (PBMCs), taken when the disease was refractory, from a patient treated with antithyroid drugs. The J gene is TRBJ2-7, the V gene TRBV27; 9 bases are a match to TRBD1. This TCR derives from a female donor with Graves disease. CDR3 nucleotides: TGTGCCAGCAGTATCACCGGGACAGGGTACGAGCAGTACTTC. This sequence encodes CASSITGTGYEQYF.